Each of the 25 T cell receptor beta chains below was sequenced from the same sample in a study of CD8+ T cells in alopecia areata. TCR sequencing used cDNA made by reverse transcription of extracted RNA. The data were produced by immunoSEQ multiplex PCR, yet TCRdb's version contains in-frame clones alone and is incomplete. The data show some 95,000 clones, with 35% to 50% seen just once and 0.75% to 0.9% held by the top ten. The sequenced material came from CD4+ T cells sorted from blood. The receptors stem from a human donor with alopecia areata.

The chain employs TRBV28 and TRBJ2-7, with D perhaps matching TRBD1 (6 bases). V lost 8 bases and J 1 base, leaving 12 bases between the germline ends. Germline loops: CDR1 MDHEN, CDR2 SYDVKM. The CDR3 has 13 amino acids. The CDR3 sequence is CASQRQESYEQYF. The CDR3 coding sequence is TGTGCCAGCCAGCGACAGGAATCCTACGAGCAGTACTTC.

This clone has a handful of counts. The chain employs TRBV29-1 and TRBJ2-7; D tentatively fits TRBD1 or TRBD2 (5 bases each). With 6 bases removed from V and 2 bases from J, the gap between germline ends came to 14 bases. The CDR3 totals 13 residues. Germline values: CDR1 SQVTM, CDR2 ANQGSEA. CDR3 sequence: CSVVGRTTYEQYF. In nucleotides, the CDR3 is TGCAGCGTGGTGGGACGGACGACCTACGAGCAGTACTTC.

The chain joins TRBV6-5 to TRBJ2-3; TRBD2 matches at 8 bases. The V gene's germline CDR1 is MNHEY and CDR2 SVGAGI. The CDR3 length is 14 residues. The J segment lost 0 bases and the V segment lost 5 bases, leaving 1 base of the junction unmatched. The CDR3 DNA follows: TGTGCCAGCAGTACTAGCGGTAGCACAGATACGCAGTATTTT. Translation gives CASSTSGSTDTQYF.

The chain employs TRBV27 and TRBJ2-1, with D possibly TRBD2 on 6 matching bases. The CDR3 spans 15 residues. Germline V CDR1 and CDR2: MNHEY, SMNVEV (reference sequence). V was pared by 6 bases and J by 3 bases, with 15 bases between. Here the CDR3 DNA reads TGTGCCAGCAGAACGGGAGAGCTGGGCTACAATGAGCAGTTCTTC. Translation: CASRTGELGYNEQFF.

This clone was counted only a few times. This chain connects TRBV28 to TRBJ1-5, with D unclear. Trimming removed 2 bases at V and 6 bases at J, with 8 bases between. CDR3 length: 13 amino acids. Germline-derived CDR1 and CDR2 are MDHEN and SYDVKM. This CDR3 reads CASSLQGSQPQHF. The CDR3 region has the DNA TGTGCCAGCAGTTTACAAGGGTCTCAGCCCCAGCATTTT.

This chain connects TRBV29-1 to TRBJ2-7, with D perhaps TRBD1 or TRBD2 (5 bases each). The CDR3 contains 15 residues. The germline V and J ends were trimmed by 1 base and 5 bases, with 18 bases remaining between them. The germline V gene has CDR1 SQVTM and CDR2 ANQGSEA. The CDR3, as DNA: TGCAGCGTTGAAGTCGTTGGGGGTACCTCGGACGAGCAGTACTTC. Encoded protein: CSVEVVGGTSDEQYF.

This chain joins TRBV4-1 and TRBJ1-2; 8 bases line up with TRBD1. Trimming cost V 4 bases and J 3 bases; bases outside gene matches: 7. CDR1 and CDR2 (germline): MGHRA, YSYEKL. The CDR3 contains 15 residues. DNA for the CDR3: TGCGCCAGCAGCCGCGGACAGGGAGGGGACTATGGCTACACCTTC. As protein: CASSRGQGGDYGYTF.

This clone has more than one count but fewer than ten. The genes are TRBV29-1 and TRBJ2-1, with D tentatively TRBD2 (6 bases). V shed 8 bases and J shed 9 bases, with 17 bases lying between them. The CDR3 has 12 residues. CDR1 and CDR2 from the germline V gene are SQVTM and ANQGSEA. The DNA for the CDR3 is TGCAGCAATGGGGCGGAGGGTCGTGAGCAGTTCTTC. As protein: CSNGAEGREQFF.

The sample holds a few counts of this clone. This chain uses TRBV29-1 with TRBJ2-2; D gene ambiguous. V lost 7 bases to trimming and J lost 0 bases, with 15 bases between them. Germline CDR1 SQVTM, CDR2 ANQGSEA. There are 15 residues in the CDR3. The CDR3 DNA is TGCAGCGGGTTTGGTTCCGACGCGAACACCGGGGAGCTGTTTTTT. It specifies CSGFGSDANTGELFF.

The gene calls are TRBV30 and TRBJ1-1; perhaps TRBD1 as D (6 bases). Germline loops: CDR1 GTSNPN, CDR2 SVGIG (reference sequence). The CDR3 has 13 amino acids. V was shortened by 6 bases and J by 0 bases, with 11 bases between the two germline ends. CDR3: CACDRTVNTEAFF. CDR3 nucleotides: TGTGCCTGCGATCGGACAGTGAACACTGAAGCTTTCTTT.

This sequence joins TRBV30 and TRBJ1-2; TRBD1 is a possible D gene (5 bases). Germline V gene lookup returns CDR1 GTSNPN and CDR2 SVGIG (reference sequence). This CDR3 spans 11 amino acids. V was cut by 3 bases and J by 8 bases, with 10 bases left in between. The CDR3 is CAWSLDIGYTF. CDR3 bases: TGTGCCTGGAGCCTGGACATCGGCTACACCTTC.

The chain couples TRBV2 to TRBJ1-2; D possibly corresponds to TRBD1 (5 bases). Germline CDR1 and CDR2: SNHLY and FYNNEI. V dropped 7 bases and J dropped 2 bases, with 17 bases sitting between them. This CDR3 has 15 residues. The CDR3 bases are TGTGCCAGCACCCAGTTGGACGGGGGGAACTATGGCTACACCTTC. Translated, it gives CASTQLDGGNYGYTF.

The V and J genes are TRBV7-2 and TRBJ2-5; 7 bases are shared with TRBD1. Germline V CDR1 and CDR2: SGHTA, FQGNSA. V was clipped by 4 bases and J by 2 bases; unmatched bases: 4. CDR3 size: 14 residues. CDR3 nucleotides: TGTGCCAGCAGCTCCCGGACAGGTCAAGAGACCCAGTACTTC. Translated, it gives CASSSRTGQETQYF.

This clone was observed a handful of times. V is TRBV21-1 and J is TRBJ2-5. TRBV21-1 is a recognized pseudogene. The CDR3 length is 16 residues. CDR3 DNA: TGTGCCAGCAGCAATCTGGGGGAAGGGCAGGGAGAGACCCAGTACTTC. It is translated as CASSNLGEGQGETQYF.

This sequence joins TRBV29-1 and TRBJ1-2, with a possible D match to TRBD1 (6 bases). CDR1 and CDR2 from the germline V gene are SQVTM and ANQGSEA. The V and J ends lost 5 bases and 7 bases respectively, with 17 bases between them. The CDR3 covers 13 residues. CDR3 protein: CSVNLQGAVGYTF. The CDR3 bases are TGCAGCGTTAACCTACAGGGAGCGGTTGGCTACACCTTC.

This clone was seen only a few times. The chain's CDR3 is CASSNTSQDRCYEQYF. The CDR3 DNA follows: TGTGCCAGCAGCAATACCTCCCAAGACAGATGTTACGAGCAGTACTTC. The V call is TRBV21-1, the J call TRBJ2-7; the D call of TRBD1 is as the table states it, not checked on the DNA. TRBV21-1 represents a pseudogene. The CDR3 is made up of 16 amino acids.

This clone turned up a few times. The chain is built from TRBV2 and TRBJ2-1, with 11 bases identical to TRBD2. V trimming: 6 bases; J trimming: 6 bases; junction bases outside the gene matches: 7. Looked up from germline, CDR1 is SNHLY and CDR2 is FYNNEI. This CDR3 has 15 amino acids. The CDR3 DNA is TGTGCCAGCAGGAAACTAGCGGGAGATGTCAATGAGCAGTTCTTC. Amino acid sequence: CASRKLAGDVNEQFF.

In its sample, this clone was seen a few times. The chain combines TRBV5-1 with TRBJ2-7; TRBD1 aligns across 7 bases. The germline gives CDR1 SGHRS, CDR2 YFSETQ. V gave up 5 bases and J gave up 4 bases; unmatched junction bases: 9. CDR3 length: 14 residues. DNA of the CDR3: TGCGCCAGCAGTCGAGGGACAGCGACTTACGAGCAGTACTTC. It codes for CASSRGTATYEQYF.

The rearrangement joins TRBV27 to TRBJ2-3; D is ambiguous. This CDR3 spans 16 amino acids. V dropped 2 bases and J dropped 0 bases, with 12 bases sitting between them. Germline CDR1 reads MNHEY; CDR2 reads SMNVEV (reference sequence). The CDR3 DNA reads TGTGCCAGCAGTTTACGGGTGGCAGCGAGCACAGATACGCAGTATTTT. Protein sequence: CASSLRVAASTDTQYF.

V gene TRBV7-2 combines with J gene TRBJ1-5, with D perhaps matching TRBD1 (6 bases). This CDR3 contains 15 residues. CDR1 and CDR2 (germline): SGHTA, FQGNSA. With 5 bases removed from V and 7 bases from J, the gap between germline ends came to 18 bases. The CDR3 sequence: CASSMTGHEAQPQHF. CDR3 nucleotides: TGTGCCAGCAGCATGACGGGACACGAGGCCCAGCCCCAGCATTTT.

With respect to this clone: At one of its ends the junction is not consistent with the germline gene, which may arise from a read error. The J gene is TRBJ2-5, the V gene TRBV7-9; no clear D. The CDR3 is 13 residues long. Germline loops: CDR1 SEHNR, CDR2 FQNEAQ (reference sequence). This chain's CDR3 is CSSERGLQETQYF. CDR3 coding DNA: TGCTCCAGCGAGCGAGGATTACAAGAGACCCAGTACTTC.

About this clone: A much bigger clone sits one base away, suggesting this may be a read error. The rearrangement uses TRBV7-2 and TRBJ2-5; a possible D gene is TRBD2 (6 bases). The CDR3 is made up of 13 amino acids. Germline V gene lookup returns CDR1 SGHTA and CDR2 FQGNSA. The CDR3: CASSLAGGETQYF. CDR3 sequence (DNA): TGTGCCAGCAGCCTAGCCGGGGGAGAGACCCAGTACTTC.

This CDR3 reads CSVEAIFGGEKLFF. CDR3 DNA: TGCAGCGTTGAAGCTATTTTCGGCGGTGAAAAACTGTTTTTT. The chain employs TRBV29-1 and TRBJ1-4, with D uncertain. This CDR3 has 14 amino acids. V lost 1 base and J 7 bases, leaving 13 bases between the germline ends. Germline assignment: CDR1 SQVTM and CDR2 ANQGSEA.

In this sample, this clone turned up a few times. The chain joins TRBV7-9 to TRBJ1-1; D might be TRBD1 (5 bases). This CDR3 is 16 amino acids long. Trimming stripped 2 bases from V and 6 bases from J, with 19 bases between. From germline, CDR1 is SEHNR and CDR2 FQNEAQ (reference sequence). CDR3 residues: CASSLFLGVRAPEAFF. CDR3 DNA: TGTGCCAGCAGCTTATTCCTAGGGGTCCGGGCCCCTGAAGCTTTCTTT.

This clone turned up a few times. The rearrangement joins TRBV29-1 to TRBJ2-1; D perhaps matches TRBD2 (5 bases). CDR1 is SQVTM and CDR2 is ANQGSEA in the germline V gene. V was cut by 4 bases and J by 9 bases, with 16 bases left in between. The CDR3 sequence is 13 residues long. The CDR3 protein is CSVARGPQGEQFF. In DNA, the CDR3 is TGCAGCGTTGCGCGAGGGCCCCAAGGTGAGCAGTTCTTC.